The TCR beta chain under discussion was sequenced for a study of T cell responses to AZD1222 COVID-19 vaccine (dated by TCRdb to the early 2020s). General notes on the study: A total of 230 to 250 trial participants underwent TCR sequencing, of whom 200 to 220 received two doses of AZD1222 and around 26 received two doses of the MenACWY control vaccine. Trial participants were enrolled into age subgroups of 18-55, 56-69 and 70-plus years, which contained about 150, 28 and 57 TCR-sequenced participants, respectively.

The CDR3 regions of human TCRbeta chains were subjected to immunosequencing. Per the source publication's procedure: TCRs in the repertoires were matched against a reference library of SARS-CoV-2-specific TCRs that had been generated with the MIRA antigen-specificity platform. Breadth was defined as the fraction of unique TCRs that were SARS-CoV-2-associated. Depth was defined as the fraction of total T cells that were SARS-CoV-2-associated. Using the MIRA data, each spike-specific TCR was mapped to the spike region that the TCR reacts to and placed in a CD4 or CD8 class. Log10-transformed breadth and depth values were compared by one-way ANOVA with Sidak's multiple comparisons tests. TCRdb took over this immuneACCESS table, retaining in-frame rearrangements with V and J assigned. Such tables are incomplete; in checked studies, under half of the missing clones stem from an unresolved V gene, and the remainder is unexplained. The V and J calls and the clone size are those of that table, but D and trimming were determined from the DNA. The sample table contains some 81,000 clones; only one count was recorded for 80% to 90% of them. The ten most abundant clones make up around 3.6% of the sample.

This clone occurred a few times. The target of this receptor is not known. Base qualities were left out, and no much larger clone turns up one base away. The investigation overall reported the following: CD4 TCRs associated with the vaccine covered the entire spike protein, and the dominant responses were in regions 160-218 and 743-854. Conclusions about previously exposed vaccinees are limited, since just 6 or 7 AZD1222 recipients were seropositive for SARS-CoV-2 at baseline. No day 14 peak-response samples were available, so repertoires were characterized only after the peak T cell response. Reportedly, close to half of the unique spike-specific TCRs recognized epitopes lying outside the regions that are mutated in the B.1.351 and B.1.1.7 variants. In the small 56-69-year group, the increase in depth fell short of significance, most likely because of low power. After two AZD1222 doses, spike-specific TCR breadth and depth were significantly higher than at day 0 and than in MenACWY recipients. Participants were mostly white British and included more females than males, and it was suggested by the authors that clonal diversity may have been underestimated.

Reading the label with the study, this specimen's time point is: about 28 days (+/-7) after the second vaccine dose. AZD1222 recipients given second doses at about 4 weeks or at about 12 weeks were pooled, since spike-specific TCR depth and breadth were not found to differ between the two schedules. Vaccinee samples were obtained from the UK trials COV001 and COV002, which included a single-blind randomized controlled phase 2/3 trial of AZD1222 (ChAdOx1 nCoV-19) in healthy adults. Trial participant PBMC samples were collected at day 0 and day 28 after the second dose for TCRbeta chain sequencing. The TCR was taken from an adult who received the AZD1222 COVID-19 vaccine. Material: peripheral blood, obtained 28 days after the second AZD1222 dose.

CDR3 protein: CATRQDNSGANVLTF. The DNA sequence is as follows: TGTGCCACCCGACAGGACAACTCTGGGGCCAACGTCCTGACTTTC. This chain is built from TRBV2 and TRBJ2-6; tentative D gene TRBD1, with 6 bases matching. V drops 10 bases and J drops 0 bases, leaving 13 bases in between. There are 15 amino acids in the CDR3, from cysteine to phenylalanine inclusive. CDR3 DNA only is kept here, 45 bases in frame from base 1. Taken from the germline V gene, the CDR1 and CDR2 loops are SNHLY and FYNNEI.